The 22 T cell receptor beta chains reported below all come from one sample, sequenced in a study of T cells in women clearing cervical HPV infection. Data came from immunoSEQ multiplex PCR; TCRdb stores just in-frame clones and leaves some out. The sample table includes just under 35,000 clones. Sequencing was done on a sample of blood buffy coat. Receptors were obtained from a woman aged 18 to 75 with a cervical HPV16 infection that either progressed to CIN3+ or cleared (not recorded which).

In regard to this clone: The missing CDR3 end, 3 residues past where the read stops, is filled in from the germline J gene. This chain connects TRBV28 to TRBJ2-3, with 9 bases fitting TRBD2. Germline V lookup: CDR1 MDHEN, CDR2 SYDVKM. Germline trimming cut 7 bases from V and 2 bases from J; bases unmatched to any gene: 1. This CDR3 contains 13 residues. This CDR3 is CASTSGDTDTQYF. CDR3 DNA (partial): TGTGCCAGCACTAGCGGGGACACAGATACG.

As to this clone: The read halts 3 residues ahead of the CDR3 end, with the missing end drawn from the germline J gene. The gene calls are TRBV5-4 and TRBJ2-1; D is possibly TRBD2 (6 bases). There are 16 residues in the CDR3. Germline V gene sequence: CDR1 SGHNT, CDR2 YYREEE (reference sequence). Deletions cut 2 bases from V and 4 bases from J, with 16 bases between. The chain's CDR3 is CASSLSGGNPYNEQFF. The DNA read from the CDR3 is TGTGCCAGCAGCTTATCTGGCGGGAATCCATACAATGAG.

The chain's CDR3 is CASSGDRGSYEQYF. Partial CDR3 DNA: TGTGCCAGCAGCGGGGACAGGGGAAGCTACGAG. J is TRBJ2-7 and V is TRBV12-3 or TRBV12-4, with 10 bases fitting TRBD1. The read is 3 residues too short to cover the CDR3 end, so that end is filled in from the germline J gene. The CDR3 runs 14 residues. V trimming: 6 bases; J trimming: 3 bases; junction bases outside the gene matches: 5.

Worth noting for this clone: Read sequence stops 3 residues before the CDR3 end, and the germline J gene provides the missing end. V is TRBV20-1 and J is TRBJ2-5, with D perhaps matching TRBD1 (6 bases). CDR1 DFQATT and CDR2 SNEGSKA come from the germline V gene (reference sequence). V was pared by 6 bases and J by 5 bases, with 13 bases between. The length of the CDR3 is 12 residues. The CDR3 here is CSAKGVGETQYF. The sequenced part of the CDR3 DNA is TGCAGTGCAAAGGGGGTAGGGGAGACC.

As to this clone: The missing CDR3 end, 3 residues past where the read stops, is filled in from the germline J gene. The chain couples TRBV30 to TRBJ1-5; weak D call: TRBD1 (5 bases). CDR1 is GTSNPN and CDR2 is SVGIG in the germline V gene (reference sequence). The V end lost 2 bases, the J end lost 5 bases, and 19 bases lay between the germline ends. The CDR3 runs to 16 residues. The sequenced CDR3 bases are TGTGCCTGGAGTCCGTCCTTGGGGCGAAGGGATCAGCCC. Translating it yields CAWSPSLGRRDQP. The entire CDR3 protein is CAWSPSLGRRDQPQHF.

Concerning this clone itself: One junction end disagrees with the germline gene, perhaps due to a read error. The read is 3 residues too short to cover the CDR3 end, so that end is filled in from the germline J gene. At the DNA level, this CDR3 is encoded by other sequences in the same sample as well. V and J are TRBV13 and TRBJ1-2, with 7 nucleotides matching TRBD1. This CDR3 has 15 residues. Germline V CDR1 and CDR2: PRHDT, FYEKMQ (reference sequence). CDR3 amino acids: CASSAQGVYTYGYTF. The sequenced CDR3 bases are TGTGCCAGCAGCGCCCAGGGGGTTTACACCTATGGA.

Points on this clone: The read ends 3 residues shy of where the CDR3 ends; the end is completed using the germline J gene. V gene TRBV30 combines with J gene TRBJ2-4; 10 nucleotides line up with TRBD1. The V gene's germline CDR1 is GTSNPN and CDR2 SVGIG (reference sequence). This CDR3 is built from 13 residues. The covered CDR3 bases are TGTGCCTGGAGCCCGGGACAGGGGTCCGGT. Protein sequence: CAWSPGQGSG. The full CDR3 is CAWSPGQGSGQYF.

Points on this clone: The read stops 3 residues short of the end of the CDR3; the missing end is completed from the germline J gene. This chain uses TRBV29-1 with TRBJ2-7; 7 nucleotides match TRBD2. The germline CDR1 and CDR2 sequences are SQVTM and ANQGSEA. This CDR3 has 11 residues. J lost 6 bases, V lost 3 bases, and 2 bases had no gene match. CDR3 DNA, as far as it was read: TGCAGCGTTGATTCGGGGGGCGAG. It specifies CSVDSGGE. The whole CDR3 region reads CSVDSGGEQYF.

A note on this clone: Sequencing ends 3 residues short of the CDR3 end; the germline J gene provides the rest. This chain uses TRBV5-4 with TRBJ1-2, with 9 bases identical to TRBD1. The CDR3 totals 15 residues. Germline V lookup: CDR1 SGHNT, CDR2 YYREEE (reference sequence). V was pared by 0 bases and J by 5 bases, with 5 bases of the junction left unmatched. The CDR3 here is CASSLAKGTGYGYTF. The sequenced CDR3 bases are TGTGCCAGCAGCTTGGCCAAGGGGACAGGGTATGGC. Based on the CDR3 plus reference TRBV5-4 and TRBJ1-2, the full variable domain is ETGVTQSPTHLIKTRGQQVTLRCSSQSGHNTVSWYQQALGQGPQFIFQYYREEENGRGNFPPRFSGLQFPNYSSELNVNALELDDSALYLCASSLAKGTGYGYTFGSGTRLTVV.

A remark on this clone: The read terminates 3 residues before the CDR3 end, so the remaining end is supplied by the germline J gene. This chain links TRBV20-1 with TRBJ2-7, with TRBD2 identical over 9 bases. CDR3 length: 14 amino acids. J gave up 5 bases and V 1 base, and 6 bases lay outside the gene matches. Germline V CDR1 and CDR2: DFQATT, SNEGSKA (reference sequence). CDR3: CSARGAGGPHEQYF. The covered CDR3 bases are TGCAGTGCTAGAGGGGCGGGAGGGCCCCACGAG.

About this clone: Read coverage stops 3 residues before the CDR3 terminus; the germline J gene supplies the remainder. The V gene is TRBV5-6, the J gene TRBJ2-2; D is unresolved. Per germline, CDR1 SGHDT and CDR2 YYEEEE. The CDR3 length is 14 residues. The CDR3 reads CASSLAATNEKLFF. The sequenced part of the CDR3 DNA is TGTGCCAGCAGCTTGGCCGCAACTAATGAAAAG.

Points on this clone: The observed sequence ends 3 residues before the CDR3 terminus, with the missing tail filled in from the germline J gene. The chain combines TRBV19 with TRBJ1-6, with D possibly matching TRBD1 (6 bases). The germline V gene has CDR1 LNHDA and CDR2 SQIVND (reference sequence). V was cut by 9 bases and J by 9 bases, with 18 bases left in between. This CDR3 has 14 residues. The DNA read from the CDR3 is TGTGCCAGCCTTGAATCGCGGGGGGCTTCACCC. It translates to CASLESRGASP. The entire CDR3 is CASLESRGASPLHF.

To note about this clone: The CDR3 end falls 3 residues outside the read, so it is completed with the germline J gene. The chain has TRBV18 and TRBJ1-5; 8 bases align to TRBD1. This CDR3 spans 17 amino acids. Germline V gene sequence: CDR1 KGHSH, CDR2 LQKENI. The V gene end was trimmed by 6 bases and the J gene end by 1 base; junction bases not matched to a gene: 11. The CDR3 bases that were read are TGTGCCAGCTCTATAACACAAAACAGGGGGAGCAATCAGCCC. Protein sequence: CASSITQNRGSNQP. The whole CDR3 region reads CASSITQNRGSNQPQHF.

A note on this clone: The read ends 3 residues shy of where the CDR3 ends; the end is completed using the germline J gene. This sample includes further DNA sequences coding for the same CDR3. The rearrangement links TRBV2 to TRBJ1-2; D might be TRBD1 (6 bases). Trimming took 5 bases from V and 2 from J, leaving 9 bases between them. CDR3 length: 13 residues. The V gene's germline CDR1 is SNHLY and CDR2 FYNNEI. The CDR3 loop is CASSIQGNYGYTF. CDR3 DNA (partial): TGTGCCAGCAGTATACAGGGAAACTATGGC.

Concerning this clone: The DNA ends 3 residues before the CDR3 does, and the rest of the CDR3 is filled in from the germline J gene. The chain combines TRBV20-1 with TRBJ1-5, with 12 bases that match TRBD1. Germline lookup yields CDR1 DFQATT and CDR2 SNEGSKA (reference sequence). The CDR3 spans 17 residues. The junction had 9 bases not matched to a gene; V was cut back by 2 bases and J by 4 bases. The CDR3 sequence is CSARLGQGARRNQPQHF. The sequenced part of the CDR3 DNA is TGCAGTGCTAGACTGGGACAGGGGGCGCGAAGGAATCAGCCC.

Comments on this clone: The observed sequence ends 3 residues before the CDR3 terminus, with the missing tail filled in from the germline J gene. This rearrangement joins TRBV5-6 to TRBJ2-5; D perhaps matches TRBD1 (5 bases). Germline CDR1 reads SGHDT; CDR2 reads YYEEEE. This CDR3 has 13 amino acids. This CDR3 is CASSPEVDSTQYF. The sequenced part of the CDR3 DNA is TGTGCCAGCAGCCCTGAGGTCGACAGTACC.

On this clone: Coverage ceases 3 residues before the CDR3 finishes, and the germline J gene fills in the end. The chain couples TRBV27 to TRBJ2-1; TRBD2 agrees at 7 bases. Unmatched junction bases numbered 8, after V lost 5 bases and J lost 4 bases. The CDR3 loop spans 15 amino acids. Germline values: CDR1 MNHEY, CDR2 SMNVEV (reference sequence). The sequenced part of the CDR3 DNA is TGTGCCAGCAGTCCCCTAGCGGATTATTACAATGAG. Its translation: CASSPLADYYNE. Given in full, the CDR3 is CASSPLADYYNEQFF.

The sequenced part of the CDR3 DNA is TGTGCCAGCAGCTCACAGGGGAAGAATGAG. This gives the protein CASSSQGKNE. In full, the CDR3 reads CASSSQGKNEQFF. This chain joins TRBV5-4 and TRBJ2-1; 7 bases map to TRBD1. The sequenced fragment ends 3 residues before the CDR3 boundary, so the rest is inferred from the germline J gene. V shed 3 bases, J shed 7 bases, and the junction held 4 bases outside the gene matches. The CDR3 covers 13 residues. Germline V CDR1 and CDR2: SGHNT, YYREEE (reference sequence).

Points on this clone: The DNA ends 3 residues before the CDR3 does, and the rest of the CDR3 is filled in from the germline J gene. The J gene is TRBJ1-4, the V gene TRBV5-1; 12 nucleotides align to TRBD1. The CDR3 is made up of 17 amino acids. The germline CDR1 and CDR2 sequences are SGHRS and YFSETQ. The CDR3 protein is CASSSGQGATGANVLFF. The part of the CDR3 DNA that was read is TGCGCCAGCAGTTCGGGACAGGGGGCAACTGGGGCCAACGTA.

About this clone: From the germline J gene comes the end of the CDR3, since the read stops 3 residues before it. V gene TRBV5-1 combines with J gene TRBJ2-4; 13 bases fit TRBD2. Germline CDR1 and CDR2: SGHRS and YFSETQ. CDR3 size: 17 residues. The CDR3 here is CASSYPGTSGDQETQYF. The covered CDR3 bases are TGCGCCAGCAGCTACCCCGGGACTAGCGGGGACCAAGAGACT. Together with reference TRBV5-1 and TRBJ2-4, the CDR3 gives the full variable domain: KAGVTQTPRYLIKTRGQQVTLSCSPISGHRSVSWYQQTPGQGLQFLFEYFSETQRNKGNFPGRFSGRQFSNSRSEMNVSTLELGDSALYLCASSYPGTSGDQETQYFGAGTRLSVL.

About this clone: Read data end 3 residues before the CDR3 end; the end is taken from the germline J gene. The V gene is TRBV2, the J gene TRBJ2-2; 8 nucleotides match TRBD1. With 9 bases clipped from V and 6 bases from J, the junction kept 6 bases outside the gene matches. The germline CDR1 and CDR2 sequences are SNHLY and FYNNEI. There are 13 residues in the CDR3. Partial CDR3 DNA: TGTGCCAGTCGGACAGGGTCATCCGGGGAG. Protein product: CASRTGSSGE. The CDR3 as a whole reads CASRTGSSGELFF.

The CDR3 DNA, read in part, is TGTGCCAGCAGTGACGATGGAAAGGGCTTAAATCAGCCG. This encodes CASSDDGKGLNQP. The full CDR3 protein is CASSDDGKGLNQPQYF. The chain employs TRBV2 and TRBJ2-3; D gene unclear. The read terminates 3 residues before the CDR3 end, so the remaining end is supplied by the germline J gene. The CDR3 covers 16 residues. CDR1 is SNHLY, CDR2 FYNNEI, per germline.